The 31 T cell receptor beta chains below come from one sample, sequenced in a study of T cell changes during pregnancy in multiple sclerosis. Profiled with immunoSEQ multiplex PCR; TCRdb holds only in-frame clones, not every one. Here the sample spans over 90,000 clones, more than 85% being singletons. The sequencing here drew on peripheral blood, taken before pregnancy. The receptors were gathered from a female donor with multiple sclerosis, enrolled in a pregnancy study.

The chain links TRBV5-1 to TRBJ1-2; perhaps TRBD1 as D (6 bases). Trimming stripped 4 bases from V and 5 bases from J, with 24 bases between. This CDR3 has 17 residues. Germline V gene sequence: CDR1 SGHRS, CDR2 YFSETQ. This CDR3 is CASSHLADSSSPYGYTF. CDR3 sequence (DNA): TGCGCCAGCAGCCACCTTGCGGACAGCAGCAGCCCTTATGGCTACACCTTC. The complete variable domain, with remaining parts taken from reference TRBV5-1 and TRBJ1-2, reads KAGVTQTPRYLIKTRGQQVTLSCSPISGHRSVSWYQQTPGQGLQFLFEYFSETQRNKGNFPGRFSGRQFSNSRSEMNVSTLELGDSALYLCASSHLADSSSPYGYTFGSGTRLTVV.

V usage is TRBV4-1 and J usage is TRBJ1-3, with D tentatively TRBD1 (5 bases). CDR1 MGHRA and CDR2 YSYEKL come from the germline V gene. CDR3 length equals 14 residues. Trimming stripped 5 bases from V and 0 bases from J, with 8 bases between. Here the CDR3 reads CASSTDSSGNTIYF. The CDR3 coding sequence is TGCGCCAGCAGCACAGACAGCTCTGGAAACACCATATATTTT.

V gene TRBV4-3 combines with J gene TRBJ1-5; D is ambiguous. The ends were cut back, 0 bases at V and 0 bases at J, with 12 bases in the middle. The CDR3 runs to 17 residues. Germline-derived CDR1 and CDR2 are LGHNA and YSLEER. The DNA for the CDR3 is TGCGCCAGCAGCCAAGATCTTGGCAGATATAGCAATCAGCCCCAGCATTTT. Encoded protein: CASSQDLGRYSNQPQHF.

The J gene is TRBJ2-2, the V gene TRBV6-5; tentative D call: TRBD2 (5 bases). V lost 6 bases, J lost 6 bases, and 14 bases lay in between. CDR1 is MNHEY, CDR2 SVGAGI, per germline. The CDR3 consists of 14 residues. CDR3 DNA: TGTGCCAGCAGGGAGGCAACCCGTTCCGGGGAGCTGTTTTTT. Its translation is CASREATRSGELFF.

This chain joins TRBV6-5 and TRBJ1-2; the match to TRBD1 covers 7 bases. V dropped 7 bases and J dropped 4; count of bases not matched to a gene: 9. Germline-derived CDR1 and CDR2 are MNHEY and SVGAGI. The CDR3 has 14 residues. CDR3: CASTEGGGIYGYTF. As DNA, the CDR3 is TGTGCCAGCACCGAAGGGGGCGGAATCTATGGCTACACCTTC.

This clone was seen only once. V usage is TRBV15 and J usage is TRBJ2-7; D remains ambiguous. Germline CDR1 reads LNHNV; CDR2 reads YYDKDF (reference sequence). V was cut by 0 bases and J by 3 bases, with 6 bases left in between. The CDR3 sequence is 13 residues long. CDR3 amino acids: CATSRDSSYEQYF. The CDR3 DNA reads as TGTGCCACCAGCAGAGATTCGAGCTACGAGCAGTACTTC.

V and J are TRBV27 and TRBJ2-1, with D maybe TRBD1 (6 bases). Germline CDR1 MNHEY, CDR2 SMNVEV (reference sequence). The ends were cut back, 5 bases at V and 7 bases at J, with 12 bases in the middle. CDR3 length: 13 residues. The CDR3 sequence is CASSPPGANEQFF. CDR3 DNA sequence: TGTGCCAGCAGTCCGCCAGGGGCGAATGAGCAGTTCTTC.

V gene TRBV27 combines with J gene TRBJ2-1; D is perhaps TRBD2 (6 bases). This CDR3 is 16 amino acids long. Germline V gene lookup returns CDR1 MNHEY and CDR2 SMNVEV (reference sequence). V shed 6 bases and J shed 7 bases, with 22 bases lying between them. CDR3 loop: CASSITGGTVGNEQFF. The CDR3 DNA reads TGTGCCAGCAGCATAACGGGCGGGACGGTGGGAAATGAGCAGTTCTTC.

The chain carries TRBV19 and TRBJ2-3; 8 nucleotides align to TRBD2. Germline trimming cut 6 bases from V and 5 bases from J; bases unmatched to any gene: 16. CDR1 and CDR2 from the germline V gene are LNHDA and SQIVND (reference sequence). The CDR3 has 17 amino acids. The CDR3: CASRGFSGGAARDTQYF. The CDR3 bases are TGTGCCAGTAGGGGGTTTTCCGGGGGGGCCGCGAGAGATACGCAGTATTTT.

Remarks on this clone: Compared with germline, one end of the junction differs, possibly owing to a read error. The V gene is TRBV7-9, the J gene TRBJ2-5; TRBD1 is a possible D gene (6 bases). Germline V gives CDR1 SEHNR, CDR2 FQNEAQ (reference sequence). The CDR3 consists of 12 residues. The CDR3 DNA follows: TGTGCCAGCAGCTTAGCGGGCAGGGGTTCGGACTTC. Translated, it gives CASSLAGRGSDF.

This chain joins TRBV29-1 and TRBJ1-2; D call uncertain. With 4 bases removed from V and 6 bases from J, the gap between germline ends came to 12 bases. Germline values: CDR1 SQVTM, CDR2 ANQGSEA. CDR3 length: 12 amino acids. The CDR3 DNA sequence: TGCAGCGTTGGGGCTCAGACGGATGGCTACACCTTC. Protein sequence: CSVGAQTDGYTF. Filled out from reference TRBV29-1 and TRBJ1-2, the complete variable domain reads SAVISQKPSRDICQRGTSLTIQCQVDSQVTMMFWYRQQPGQSLTLIATANQGSEATYESGFVIDKFPISRPNLTFSTLTVSNMSPEDSSIYLCSVGAQTDGYTFGSGTRLTVV.

The V gene is TRBV13, the J gene TRBJ1-3; 8 bases are a match to TRBD1. V gave up 0 bases and J gave up 0 bases; unmatched junction bases: 16. The CDR3 loop spans 21 amino acids. CDR1 is PRHDT, CDR2 FYEKMQ, per germline (reference sequence). The CDR3 protein is CASSLGYSRTGSPGSGNTIYF. CDR3 nucleotide sequence: TGTGCCAGCAGCTTAGGGTATAGTAGGACAGGGTCCCCCGGCTCTGGAAACACCATATATTTT.

The genes are TRBV5-6 and TRBJ1-2; TRBD1 matches at 9 bases. From germline, CDR1 is SGHDT and CDR2 YYEEEE. V gave up 2 bases and J gave up 5 bases; unmatched junction bases: 10. The CDR3 has 16 residues. The CDR3 sequence is CASSLGSDRGYYGYTF. The CDR3 DNA is TGTGCCAGCAGCTTAGGTTCGGACAGGGGTTATTATGGCTACACCTTC.

The count of this clone is one. The chain carries TRBV7-2 and TRBJ1-4; perhaps TRBD1 as D (5 bases). V was cut by 5 bases and J by 7 bases, with 11 bases left in between. The CDR3 has 13 amino acids. Germline values: CDR1 SGHTA, CDR2 FQGNSA. The CDR3 DNA is TGTGCCAGCAGCCCAGGGAAACGTGAAAAACTGTTTTTT. It encodes CASSPGKREKLFF.

The genes are TRBV27 and TRBJ2-7; unclear D gene. Germline V gene sequence: CDR1 MNHEY, CDR2 SMNVEV (reference sequence). CDR3 length equals 9 residues. V lost 6 bases and J lost 6, with 3 bases in between. For the CDR3, the DNA is TGTGCCAGCAGCGGCGAGCAGTACTTC. Its protein is CASSGEQYF.

The V gene is TRBV18, the J gene TRBJ1-1; TRBD1 agrees at 10 bases. V shed 4 bases and J 5 bases; nucleotides not matched to a gene: 13. This CDR3 has 17 amino acids. The germline V gene has CDR1 KGHSH and CDR2 LQKENI. The CDR3 DNA follows: TGTGCCAGCTCACGCACGACAGGGGGCGGCTTACAGACTGAAGCTTTCTTT. Amino acids: CASSRTTGGGLQTEAFF.

The CDR3, as DNA: TGTGCCAGCAGCAAGGGACAGGGAAATCAGCCCCAGCATTTT. Protein: CASSKGQGNQPQHF. The rearrangement uses TRBV11-1 and TRBJ1-5, with TRBD1 matching over 9 bases. The V and J ends lost 5 bases and 4 bases, in that order; junction bases with no gene match: 3. CDR1 is SGHAT and CDR2 is FQDESV in the germline V gene (reference sequence). The CDR3 has 14 amino acids.

The rearrangement uses TRBV18 and TRBJ2-1; D perhaps matches TRBD1 (5 bases). This CDR3 is built from 16 residues. Trimming removed 4 bases at V and 3 bases at J, with 16 bases between. The germline gives CDR1 KGHSH, CDR2 LQKENI. In DNA form, the CDR3 reads TGTGCCAGCTCACTGGTTGTCAGGGTACTCTACAATGAGCAGTTCTTC. The encoded protein is CASSLVVRVLYNEQFF.

The chain combines TRBV15 with TRBJ2-3, with 7 bases matching TRBD2. The CDR3 consists of 12 residues. J gave up 15 bases and V 0 bases, and 6 bases lay outside the gene matches. In germline, CDR1 is LNHNV, CDR2 YYDKDF (reference sequence). The CDR3 here is CATSRETSLQYF. CDR3 coding DNA: TGTGCCACCAGCAGAGAGACTAGCCTGCAATATTTT.

The chain is built from TRBV4-3 and TRBJ2-1, with D perhaps matching TRBD1 (5 bases). The CDR3 totals 14 residues. Germline V CDR1 and CDR2: LGHNA, YSLEER. V lost 5 bases to trimming and J lost 6 bases, with 14 bases between them. CDR3 nucleotides: TGCGCCAGCAGCGAAAGGGGTGGCGGCAATGAGCAGTTCTTC. This translates into CASSERGGGNEQFF.

V usage is TRBV7-8 and J usage is TRBJ1-2; TRBD1 aligns across 9 bases. The CDR3 has 15 amino acids. Losses at the gene ends were 4 bases for V and 8 bases for J; bases not matched to a gene: 11. Germline V gene lookup returns CDR1 SGHVS and CDR2 FQNEAQ. CDR3 nucleotide sequence: TGTGCCAGCAGCTCAGGACAGGGGAGAGTAGGAGGCTACACCTTC. Protein product: CASSSGQGRVGGYTF.

The chain recombines TRBV9 with TRBJ1-6, with 7 positions matching TRBD1. Germline V gene sequence: CDR1 SGDLS, CDR2 YYNGEE. The junction had 7 bases not matched to a gene; V was cut back by 4 bases and J by 9 bases. The CDR3 runs to 14 residues. The CDR3 is CASSTGRGISPLHF. The CDR3 bases are TGTGCCAGCAGCACTGGCAGGGGGATTTCACCCCTCCACTTT.

This chain links TRBV4-1 with TRBJ2-7; a weak D match, TRBD1 (6 bases). Trimming took 0 bases from V and 3 from J, leaving 12 bases between them. CDR3 length: 15 amino acids. Germline loops: CDR1 MGHRA, CDR2 YSYEKL. The CDR3 sequence: CASSQEQGIGYEQYF. For the CDR3, the DNA is TGCGCCAGCAGCCAAGAACAGGGAATAGGCTACGAGCAGTACTTC.

This clone was seen a single time. The chain joins TRBV19 to TRBJ2-3; 10 bases line up with TRBD2. This CDR3 has 14 residues. Germline CDR1 is LNHDA and CDR2 is SQIVND (reference sequence). With V trimmed by 6 bases and J by 1 base, 1 base remained unmatched. The CDR3 bases are TGTGCCAGTAGGCTAGCGGGGGGCACAGATACGCAGTATTTT. Encoded protein: CASRLAGGTDTQYF. Variable domain in full (rest from reference TRBV19 and TRBJ2-3): DGGITQSPKYLFRKEGQNVTLSCEQNLNHDAMYWYRQDPGQGLRLIYYSQIVNDFQKGDIAEGYSVSREKKESFPLTVTSAQKNPTAFYLCASRLAGGTDTQYFGPGTRLTVL.

This clone has only a few counts. The rearrangement joins TRBV11-2 to TRBJ2-2; perhaps TRBD2 as D (5 bases). This CDR3 contains 14 residues. V lost 2 bases, J lost 8 bases, and 12 bases lay in between. CDR1 is SGHAT, CDR2 FQNNGV, per germline. The CDR3 is CASSLPTRAGELFF. CDR3 DNA: TGTGCCAGCAGCTTACCCACTAGGGCAGGGGAGCTGTTTTTT.

The chain employs TRBV7-2 and TRBJ2-1; 15 nucleotides line up with TRBD2. This CDR3 contains 18 residues. Per germline, CDR1 SGHTA and CDR2 FQGNSA. Trimming at V came to 1 base and at J to 4 bases, leaving 5 bases not matched to a gene. Here the CDR3 DNA reads TGTGCCAGCAGCTTAGAGGGACTAGCGGGGGGATCTTACAATGAGCAGTTCTTC. Its translation is CASSLEGLAGGSYNEQFF.

V gene TRBV4-2 combines with J gene TRBJ2-7, with D perhaps matching TRBD2 (5 bases). The CDR3 sequence is 15 residues long. Trimming stripped 1 base from V and 0 bases from J, with 10 bases between. Germline CDR1 LGHNA, CDR2 YNFKEQ. The CDR3 reads CASSQGTGFSYEQYF. DNA of the CDR3: TGTGCCAGCAGCCAAGGCACGGGGTTCTCCTACGAGCAGTACTTC.

V usage is TRBV10-3 and J usage is TRBJ2-7; D unclear. V was cut by 10 bases and J by 3 bases, with 28 bases left in between. Germline V gives CDR1 ENHRY, CDR2 SYGVKD. The CDR3 contains 17 residues. The CDR3 loop is CATSPFLSADSLYEQYF. The CDR3 nucleotides read TGTGCCACCAGCCCCTTCCTCTCGGCGGATTCTCTCTACGAGCAGTACTTC.

The genes are TRBV5-1 and TRBJ1-2; 7 bases are shared with TRBD1. CDR1 SGHRS and CDR2 YFSETQ come from the germline V gene. With 0 bases clipped from V and 3 bases from J, the junction kept 8 bases outside the gene matches. This CDR3 spans 16 amino acids. CDR3 nucleotide sequence: TGCGCCAGCAGCTTGGCCTCCGCCAGGGGGTACTATGGCTACACCTTC. It specifies CASSLASARGYYGYTF.

The V gene is TRBV27, the J gene TRBJ1-4; D is unresolved. Trimming removed 5 bases from V and 8 bases from J, with 18 bases in between. CDR3 size: 15 residues. The germline gives CDR1 MNHEY, CDR2 SMNVEV (reference sequence). CDR3 region: CASSPASAGGEKLFF. The CDR3 DNA reads TGTGCCAGCAGTCCCGCCTCCGCCGGAGGGGAAAAACTGTTTTTT.

V usage is TRBV4-1 and J usage is TRBJ2-1; no definite D call. Germline CDR1 is MGHRA and CDR2 is YSYEKL. Trimming took 1 base from V and 6 from J, leaving 10 bases between them. CDR3 size: 14 residues. The CDR3 DNA sequence: TGCGCCAGCAGCCAAGTAGGAGAGGCCAATGAGCAGTTCTTC. Its protein is CASSQVGEANEQFF.